Described below is a single TCR beta chain sequence and its context. Its cognate antigen is unknown. The data derive from a study of cytomegalovirus exposure and HLA in healthy donors. Study conclusions and caveats: More clonal expansion characterized HLA-associated TCR beta chains than equally common others in a later analysis. Later findings reportedly placed an Asian-associated ancestry cluster below the approximately 630-donor mean for N-insertions.

CDR3 length: 13 amino acids. The V end lost 2 bases, the J end lost 4 bases, and 8 bases lay between the germline ends. CDR1 is KGHSH and CDR2 is LQKENI in the germline V gene. Donors were nominally healthy when sampled, though unrecorded immune exposures were likely. Vbeta (60) and Jbeta (13) primers were used in the PCR. TCRdb's table, derived via immunoSEQ multiplex PCR, lists solely in-frame clones and lacks some. This repertoire shows roughly 170,000 clones, less than 90% found once; its top ten account for roughly 1.5%. Sequencing was done on a sample of PBMCs. The chain uses TRBV18 and TRBJ1-2, with D tentatively TRBD1 (5 bases). This clonotype was sampled from a man aged 45-65 years in good health and CMV-seronegative. The CDR3 nucleotides are TGTGCCAGCTCACCAAGGGACTCCTATGGCTACACCTTC. This encodes CASSPRDSYGYTF.